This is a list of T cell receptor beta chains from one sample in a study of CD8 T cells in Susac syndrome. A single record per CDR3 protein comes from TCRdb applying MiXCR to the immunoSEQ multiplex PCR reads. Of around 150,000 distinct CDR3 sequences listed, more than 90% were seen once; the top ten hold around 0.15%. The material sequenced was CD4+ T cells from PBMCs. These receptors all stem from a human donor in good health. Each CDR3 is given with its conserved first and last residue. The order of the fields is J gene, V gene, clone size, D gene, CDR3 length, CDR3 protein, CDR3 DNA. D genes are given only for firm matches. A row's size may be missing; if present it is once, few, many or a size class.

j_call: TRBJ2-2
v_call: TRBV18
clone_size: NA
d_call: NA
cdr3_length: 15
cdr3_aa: CASSPQTGYAGELFF
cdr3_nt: TGTGCCAGCTCACCACAGACGGGTTACGCCGGGGAGCTGTTTTTT

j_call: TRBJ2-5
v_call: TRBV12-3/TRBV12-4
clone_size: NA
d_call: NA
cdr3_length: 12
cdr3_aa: CASRGTVGTQYF
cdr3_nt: TGTGCCAGCAGGGGGACCGTGGGAACCCAGTACTTC

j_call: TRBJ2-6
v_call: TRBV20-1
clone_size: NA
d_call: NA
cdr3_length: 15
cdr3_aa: CSANTVLSGANVLTF
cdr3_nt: TGCAGTGCTAATACTGTTCTATCTGGGGCCAACGTCCTGACTTTC

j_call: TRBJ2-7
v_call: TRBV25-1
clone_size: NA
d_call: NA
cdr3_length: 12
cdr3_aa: CASSQSIYEQYF
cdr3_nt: TGTGCCAGCAGCCAAAGCATCTACGAGCAGTACTTC

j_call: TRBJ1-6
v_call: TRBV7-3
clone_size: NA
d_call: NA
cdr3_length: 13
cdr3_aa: CASSPSPGSPLHF
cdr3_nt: TGTGCCAGCAGCCCAAGTCCCGGTTCACCCCTCCACTTT

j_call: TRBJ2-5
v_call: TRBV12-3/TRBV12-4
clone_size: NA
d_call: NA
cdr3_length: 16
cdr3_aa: CASSNSWQGRTETQYF
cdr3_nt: TGTGCCAGCTCAAACTCGTGGCAGGGACGCACGGAGACCCAGTACTTC

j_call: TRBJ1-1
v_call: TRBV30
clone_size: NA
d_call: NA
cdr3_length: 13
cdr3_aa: CAWRNTVVTEAFF
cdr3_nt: TGTGCCTGGAGAAACACAGTGGTCACTGAAGCTTTCTTT

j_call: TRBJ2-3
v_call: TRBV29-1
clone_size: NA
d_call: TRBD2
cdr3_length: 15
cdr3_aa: CSVWGTSGSTDTQYF
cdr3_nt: TGCAGCGTGTGGGGGACTAGCGGGAGCACAGATACGCAGTATTTT

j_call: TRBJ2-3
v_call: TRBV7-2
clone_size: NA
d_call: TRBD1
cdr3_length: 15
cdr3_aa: CASSLVQGAGDTQYF
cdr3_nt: TGTGCCAGCAGCTTAGTTCAGGGGGCGGGCGATACGCAGTATTTT

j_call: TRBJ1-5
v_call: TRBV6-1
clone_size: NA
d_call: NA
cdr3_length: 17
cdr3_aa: CASSGSGAVGSNQPQHF
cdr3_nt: TGTGCCAGCAGTGGCTCCGGTGCGGTTGGGAGCAATCAGCCCCAGCATTTT

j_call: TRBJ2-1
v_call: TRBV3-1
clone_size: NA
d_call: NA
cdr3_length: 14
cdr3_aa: CASSSLGQLQEQFF
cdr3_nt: TGTGCCAGCAGCTCATTGGGTCAGCTTCAAGAGCAGTTCTTC

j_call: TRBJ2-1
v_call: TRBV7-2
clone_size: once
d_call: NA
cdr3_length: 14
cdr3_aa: CASSGRTGNNEQFF
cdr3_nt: TGTGCCAGCAGCGGTCGGACTGGAAACAATGAGCAGTTCTTC

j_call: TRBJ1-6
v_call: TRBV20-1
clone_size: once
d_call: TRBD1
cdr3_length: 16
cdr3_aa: CSAPLRDRGLDSPLHF
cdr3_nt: TGCAGTGCTCCTCTCCGGGACAGGGGTTTGGATTCACCCCTCCACTTT

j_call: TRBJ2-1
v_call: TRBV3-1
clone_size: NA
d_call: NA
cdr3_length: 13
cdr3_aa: CASSPWRDNEQFF
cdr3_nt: TGTGCCAGCAGCCCGTGGCGTGACAATGAGCAGTTCTTC

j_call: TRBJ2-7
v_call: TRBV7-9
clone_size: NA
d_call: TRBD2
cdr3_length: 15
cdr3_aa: CASSLLPSGGNEQYF
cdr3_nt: TGTGCCAGCAGCTTACTGCCTAGCGGGGGGAACGAGCAGTACTTC

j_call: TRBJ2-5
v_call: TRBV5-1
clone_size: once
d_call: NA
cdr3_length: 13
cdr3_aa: CASSLTGPETQYF
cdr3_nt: TGCGCCAGCAGCTTAACGGGGCCGGAGACCCAGTACTTC

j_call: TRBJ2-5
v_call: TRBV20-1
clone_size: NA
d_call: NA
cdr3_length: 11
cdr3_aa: CSARPWETQYF
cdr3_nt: TGCAGTGCTCGACCATGGGAGACCCAGTACTTC

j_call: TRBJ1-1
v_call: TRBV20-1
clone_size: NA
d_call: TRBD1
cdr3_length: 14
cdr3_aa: CSARRDRIDTEAFF
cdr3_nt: TGCAGTGCTAGACGGGACAGAATCGACACTGAAGCTTTCTTT

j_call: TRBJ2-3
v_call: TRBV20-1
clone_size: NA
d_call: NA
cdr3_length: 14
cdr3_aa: CSARTGTSTDTQYF
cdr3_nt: TGCAGTGCTAGAACGGGAACTAGCACAGATACGCAGTATTTT

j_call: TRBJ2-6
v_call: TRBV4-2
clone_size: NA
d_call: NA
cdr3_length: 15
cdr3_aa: CASSQEGSGANVLTF
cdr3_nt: TGTGCCAGCAGCCAAGAAGGGTCTGGGGCCAACGTCCTGACTTTC

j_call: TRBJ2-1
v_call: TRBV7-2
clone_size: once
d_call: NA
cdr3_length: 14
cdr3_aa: CASSLETTGTKQFF
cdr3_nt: TGTGCCAGCAGCTTAGAGACTACCGGGACAAAGCAGTTCTTC

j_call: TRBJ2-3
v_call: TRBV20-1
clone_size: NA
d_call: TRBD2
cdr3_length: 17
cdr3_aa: CSANVAGGIHITDTQYF
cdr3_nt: TGCAGTGCTAACGTCGCGGGGGGGATACATATCACAGATACGCAGTATTTT

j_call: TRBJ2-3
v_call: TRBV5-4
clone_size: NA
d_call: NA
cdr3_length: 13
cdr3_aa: CASSLDATDTQYF
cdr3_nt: TGTGCCAGCAGCTTGGACGCCACAGATACGCAGTATTTT

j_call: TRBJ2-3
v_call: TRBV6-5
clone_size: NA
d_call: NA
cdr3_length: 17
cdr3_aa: CASSSFTGSSSTDTQYF
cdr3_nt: TGTGCCAGCAGTTCTTTTACAGGATCTTCTAGCACAGATACGCAGTATTTT

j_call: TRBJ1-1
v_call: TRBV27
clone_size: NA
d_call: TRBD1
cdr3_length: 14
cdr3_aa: CASRGDRENTEAFF
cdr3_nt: TGTGCCAGCAGGGGGGACAGGGAGAACACTGAAGCTTTCTTT

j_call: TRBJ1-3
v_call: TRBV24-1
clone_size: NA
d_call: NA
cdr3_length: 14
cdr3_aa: CATSDGTSGNTIYF
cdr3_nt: TGTGCCACCAGTGATGGAACCTCTGGAAACACCATATATTTT

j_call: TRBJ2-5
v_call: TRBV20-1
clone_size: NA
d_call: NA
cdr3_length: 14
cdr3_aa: CSARQGGFVETQYF
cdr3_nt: TGCAGTGCTAGACAGGGCGGATTCGTGGAGACCCAGTACTTC

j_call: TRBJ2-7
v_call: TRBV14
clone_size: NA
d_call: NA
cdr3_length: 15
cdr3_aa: CASSQGIAGTYEQYF
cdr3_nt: TGTGCCAGCAGCCAAGGAATTGCGGGGACCTACGAGCAGTACTTC

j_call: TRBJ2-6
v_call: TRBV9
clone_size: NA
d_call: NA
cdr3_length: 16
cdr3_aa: CASSVRGGPGANVLTF
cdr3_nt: TGTGCCAGCAGCGTTAGGGGGGGGCCTGGGGCCAACGTCCTGACTTTC

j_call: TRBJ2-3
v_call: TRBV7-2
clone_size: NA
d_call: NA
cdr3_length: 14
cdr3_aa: CASSLDPAVDTQYF
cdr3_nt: TGTGCCAGCAGCTTAGACCCGGCGGTAGATACGCAGTATTTT

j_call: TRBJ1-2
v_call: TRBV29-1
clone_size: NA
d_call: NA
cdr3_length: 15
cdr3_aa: CSVENRARGGYGYTF
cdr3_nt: TGCAGCGTTGAGAACAGGGCCCGGGGGGGCTATGGCTACACCTTC

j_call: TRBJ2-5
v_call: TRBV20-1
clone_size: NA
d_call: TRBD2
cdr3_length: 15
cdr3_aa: CSARRSGGSQETQYF
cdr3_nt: TGCAGTGCTAGACGGAGCGGGGGCTCACAAGAGACCCAGTACTTC

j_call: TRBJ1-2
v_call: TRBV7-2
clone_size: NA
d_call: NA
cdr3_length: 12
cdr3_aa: CASSFSNYGYTF
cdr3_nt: TGTGCCAGCAGCTTTAGTAACTATGGCTACACCTTC

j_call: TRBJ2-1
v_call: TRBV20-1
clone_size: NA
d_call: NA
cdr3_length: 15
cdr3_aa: CSARATKSSYNEQFF
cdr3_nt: TGCAGTGCTAGAGCCACCAAGAGCTCCTACAATGAGCAGTTCTTC

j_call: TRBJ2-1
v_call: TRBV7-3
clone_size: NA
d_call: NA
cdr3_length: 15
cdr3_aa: CASSFLRETDSEQFF
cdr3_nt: TGTGCCAGCAGCTTCCTCCGGGAGACAGACAGTGAGCAGTTCTTC

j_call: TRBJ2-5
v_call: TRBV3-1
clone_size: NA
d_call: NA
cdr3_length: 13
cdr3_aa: CASSRQLSETQYF
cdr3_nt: TGTGCCAGCAGCAGACAGTTGTCCGAGACCCAGTACTTC

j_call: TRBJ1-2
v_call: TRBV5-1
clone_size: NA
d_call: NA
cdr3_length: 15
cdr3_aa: CASSLGSEANYGYTF
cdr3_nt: TGCGCCAGCAGCTTGGGAAGCGAAGCTAACTATGGCTACACCTTC

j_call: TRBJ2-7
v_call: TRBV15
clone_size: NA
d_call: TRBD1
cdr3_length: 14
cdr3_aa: CATSRDRDADEQYF
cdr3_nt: TGTGCCACCAGCAGGGACAGGGATGCCGACGAGCAGTACTTC

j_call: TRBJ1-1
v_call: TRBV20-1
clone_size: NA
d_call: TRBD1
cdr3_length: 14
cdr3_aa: CSAPDRRANTEAFF
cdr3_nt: TGCAGTGCACCGGACAGGAGGGCGAACACTGAAGCTTTCTTT

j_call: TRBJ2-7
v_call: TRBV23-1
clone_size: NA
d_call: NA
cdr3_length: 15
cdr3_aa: CASSQSLNTHYEQYF
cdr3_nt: TGCGCCAGCAGTCAATCTTTGAACACTCACTACGAGCAGTACTTC

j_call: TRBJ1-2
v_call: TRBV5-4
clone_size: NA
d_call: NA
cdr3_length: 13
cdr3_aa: CASSLARGYGYTF
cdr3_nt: TGTGCCAGCAGCTTGGCCAGGGGCTATGGCTACACCTTC

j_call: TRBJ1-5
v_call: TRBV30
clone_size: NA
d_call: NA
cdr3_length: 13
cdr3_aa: CAWSVKGPQPQHF
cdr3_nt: TGTGCCTGGAGTGTCAAGGGACCTCAGCCCCAGCATTTT

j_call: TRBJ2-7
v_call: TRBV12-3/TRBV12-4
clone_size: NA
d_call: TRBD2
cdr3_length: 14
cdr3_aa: CASSAGTIAYEQYF
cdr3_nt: TGTGCCAGCAGTGCCGGGACTATCGCCTACGAGCAGTACTTC

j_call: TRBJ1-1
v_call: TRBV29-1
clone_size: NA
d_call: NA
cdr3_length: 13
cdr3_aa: CSVVRALNTEAFF
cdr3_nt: TGCAGCGTTGTGAGGGCTCTGAACACTGAAGCTTTCTTT

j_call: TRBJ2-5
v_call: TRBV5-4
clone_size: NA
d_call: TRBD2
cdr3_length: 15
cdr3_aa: CASSSGLAGGETQYF
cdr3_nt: TGTGCCAGCAGCTCGGGACTAGCGGGGGGGGAGACCCAGTACTTC